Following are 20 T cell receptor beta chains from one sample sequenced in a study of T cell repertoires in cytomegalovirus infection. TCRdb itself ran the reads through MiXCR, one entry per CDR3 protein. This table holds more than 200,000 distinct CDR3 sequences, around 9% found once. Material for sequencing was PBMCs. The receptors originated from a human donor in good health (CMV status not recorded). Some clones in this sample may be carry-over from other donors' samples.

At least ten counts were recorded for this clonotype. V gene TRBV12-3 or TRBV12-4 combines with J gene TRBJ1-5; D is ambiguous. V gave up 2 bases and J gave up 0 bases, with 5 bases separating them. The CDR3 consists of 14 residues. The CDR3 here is CASSLRYSNQPQHF. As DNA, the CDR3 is TGTGCCAGCAGTTTACGGTATAGCAATCAGCCCCAGCATTTT.

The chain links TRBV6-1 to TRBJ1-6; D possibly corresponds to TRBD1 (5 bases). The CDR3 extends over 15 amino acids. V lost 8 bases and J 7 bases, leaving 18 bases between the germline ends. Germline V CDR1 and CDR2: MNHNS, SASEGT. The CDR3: CASALQGQLNSPLHF. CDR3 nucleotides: TGTGCCAGCGCCCTCCAGGGCCAGCTGAATTCACCCCTCCACTTT.

The CDR3 loop is CSARTNSGETQYF. In DNA, the CDR3 is TGCAGCGCCCGAACGAATAGCGGAGAGACCCAGTACTTC. The chain recombines TRBV29-1 with TRBJ2-5; maybe TRBD2 (6 bases). V was clipped by 7 bases and J by 4 bases, with 16 bases between them. CDR1 SQVTM and CDR2 ANQGSEA come from the germline V gene. The CDR3 is 13 residues long.

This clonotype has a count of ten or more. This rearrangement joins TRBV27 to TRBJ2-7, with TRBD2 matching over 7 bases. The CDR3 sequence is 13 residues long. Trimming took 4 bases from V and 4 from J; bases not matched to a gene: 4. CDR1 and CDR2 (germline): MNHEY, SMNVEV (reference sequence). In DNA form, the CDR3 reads TGTGCCAGCAGTTCTAGCGGACCTTACGAGCAGTACTTC. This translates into CASSSSGPYEQYF.

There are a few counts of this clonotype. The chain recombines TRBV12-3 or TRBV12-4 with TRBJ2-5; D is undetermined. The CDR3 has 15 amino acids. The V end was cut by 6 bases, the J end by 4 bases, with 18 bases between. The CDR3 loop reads CASSPPTPRVETQYF. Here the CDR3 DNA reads TGTGCCAGCAGCCCCCCTACCCCCCGGGTAGAGACCCAGTACTTC.

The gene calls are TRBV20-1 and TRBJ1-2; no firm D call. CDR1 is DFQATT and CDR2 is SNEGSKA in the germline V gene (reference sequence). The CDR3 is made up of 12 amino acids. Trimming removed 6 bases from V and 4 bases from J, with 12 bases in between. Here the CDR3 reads CSASASSYGYTF. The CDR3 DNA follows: TGCAGTGCCTCGGCATCCTCCTATGGCTACACCTTC.

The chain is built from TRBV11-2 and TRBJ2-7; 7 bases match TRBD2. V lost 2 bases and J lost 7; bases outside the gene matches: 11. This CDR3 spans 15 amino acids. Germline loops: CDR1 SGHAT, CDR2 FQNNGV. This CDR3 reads CASSLMGTERGEQYF. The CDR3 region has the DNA TGTGCCAGCAGCTTAATGGGGACGGAGCGGGGTGAGCAGTACTTC.

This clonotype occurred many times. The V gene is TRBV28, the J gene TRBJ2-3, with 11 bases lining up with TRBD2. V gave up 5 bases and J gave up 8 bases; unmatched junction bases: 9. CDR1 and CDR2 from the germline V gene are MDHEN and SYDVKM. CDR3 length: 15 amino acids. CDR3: CASSPLSGGAGTQYF. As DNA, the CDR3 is TGTGCCAGCAGTCCCCTTAGCGGGGGGGCGGGTACGCAGTATTTT.

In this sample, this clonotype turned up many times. The CDR3 nucleotides are TGTGCCAGCAGAATCCCGGGACGGTACTCTGGGGCCAACGTCCTGACTTTC. It yields the protein CASRIPGRYSGANVLTF. The V gene is TRBV28, the J gene TRBJ2-6; D may correspond to TRBD1 or TRBD2 (5 bases each). The CDR3 contains 17 residues. CDR1 is MDHEN, CDR2 SYDVKM, per germline. Between the trimmed V and J ends, which lost 6 bases and 0 bases, there was a span of 15 bases.

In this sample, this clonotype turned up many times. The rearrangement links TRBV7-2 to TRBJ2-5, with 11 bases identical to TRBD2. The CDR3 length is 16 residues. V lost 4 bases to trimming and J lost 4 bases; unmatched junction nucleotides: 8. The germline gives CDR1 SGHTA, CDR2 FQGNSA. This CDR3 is CASSYYRTSGGETQYF. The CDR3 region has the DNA TGTGCCAGCAGCTACTATAGAACTAGCGGGGGAGAGACCCAGTACTTC.

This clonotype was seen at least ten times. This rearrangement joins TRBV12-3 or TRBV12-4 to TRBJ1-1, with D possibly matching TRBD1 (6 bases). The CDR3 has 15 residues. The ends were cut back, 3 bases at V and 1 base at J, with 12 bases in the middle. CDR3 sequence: CASSLKGGGNTEAFF. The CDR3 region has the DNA TGTGCCAGCAGTTTGAAGGGGGGGGGGAACACTGAAGCTTTCTTT.

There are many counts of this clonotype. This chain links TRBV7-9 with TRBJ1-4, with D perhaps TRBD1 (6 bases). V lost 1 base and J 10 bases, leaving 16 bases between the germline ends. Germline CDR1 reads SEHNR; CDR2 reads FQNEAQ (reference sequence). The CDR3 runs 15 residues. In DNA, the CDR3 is TGTGCCAGCAGCTTAGGCGGGACAAACAGCGGAAAACTGTTTTTT. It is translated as CASSLGGTNSGKLFF.

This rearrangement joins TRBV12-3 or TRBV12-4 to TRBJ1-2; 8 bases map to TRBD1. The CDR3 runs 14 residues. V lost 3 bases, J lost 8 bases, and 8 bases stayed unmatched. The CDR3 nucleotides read TGTGCCAGCAGTTTCCCGCGGGGGACAGGAGGCTACACCTTC. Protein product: CASSFPRGTGGYTF.

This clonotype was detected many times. The CDR3 DNA follows: TGTGCCAGCAGTTTAAGACAGGGGAGGGGGAACACTGAAGCTTTCTTT. Protein product: CASSLRQGRGNTEAFF. The chain recombines TRBV12-3 or TRBV12-4 with TRBJ1-1; 8 nucleotides align to TRBD1. This CDR3 has 16 amino acids. V trimming: 2 bases; J trimming: 1 base; junction bases outside the gene matches: 6.

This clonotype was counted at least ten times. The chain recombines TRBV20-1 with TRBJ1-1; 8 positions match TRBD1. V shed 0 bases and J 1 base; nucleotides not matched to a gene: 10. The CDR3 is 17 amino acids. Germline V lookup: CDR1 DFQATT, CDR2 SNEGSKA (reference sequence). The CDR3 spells CSARDPRQGTGNTEAFF. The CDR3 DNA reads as TGCAGTGCTAGAGATCCCCGACAGGGGACGGGGAACACTGAAGCTTTCTTT.

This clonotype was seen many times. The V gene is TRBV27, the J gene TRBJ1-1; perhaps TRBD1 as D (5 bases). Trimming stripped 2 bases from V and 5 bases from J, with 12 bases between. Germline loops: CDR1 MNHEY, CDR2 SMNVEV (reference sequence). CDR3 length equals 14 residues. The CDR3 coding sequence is TGTGCCAGCAGTTTAGCAGGGAGGGTTACTGAAGCTTTCTTT. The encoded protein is CASSLAGRVTEAFF.

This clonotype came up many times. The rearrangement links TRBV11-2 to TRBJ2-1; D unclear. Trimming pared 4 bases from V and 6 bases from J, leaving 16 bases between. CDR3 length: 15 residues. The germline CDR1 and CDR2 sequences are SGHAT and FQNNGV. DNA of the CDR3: TGTGCCAGCAGCTATCGACGGAACCAATTCAATGAGCAGTTCTTC. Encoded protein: CASSYRRNQFNEQFF.

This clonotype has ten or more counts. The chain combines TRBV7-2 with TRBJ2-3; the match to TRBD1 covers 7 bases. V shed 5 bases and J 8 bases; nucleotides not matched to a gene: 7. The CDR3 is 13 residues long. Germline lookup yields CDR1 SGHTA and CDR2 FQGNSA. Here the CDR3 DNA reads TGTGCCAGCAGCCCCACTCGACAGGGTACGCAGTATTTT. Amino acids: CASSPTRQGTQYF.

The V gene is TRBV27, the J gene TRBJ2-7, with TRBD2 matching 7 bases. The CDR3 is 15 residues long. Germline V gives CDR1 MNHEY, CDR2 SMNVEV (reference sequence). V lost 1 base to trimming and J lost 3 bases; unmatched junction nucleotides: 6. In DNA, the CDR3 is TGTGCCAGCAGTTTATTGAGCGGGACTTACTACGAGCAGTACTTC. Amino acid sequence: CASSLLSGTYYEQYF.

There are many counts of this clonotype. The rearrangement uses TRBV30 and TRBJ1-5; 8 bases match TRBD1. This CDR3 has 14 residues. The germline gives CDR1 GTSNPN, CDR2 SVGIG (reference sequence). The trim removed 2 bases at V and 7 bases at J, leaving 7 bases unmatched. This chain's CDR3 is CAWSPGQGSQPQHF. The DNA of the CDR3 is TGTGCCTGGAGTCCAGGACAGGGCAGCCAGCCCCAGCATTTT.